This T cell receptor beta chain was recovered during a study of OX40 agonist ivuxolimab in advanced cancers. General study findings and limits: Antigens targeted by the expanded peripheral T cells were not determined.

This clone was seen once. The antigen is unknown. Method: immunoSEQ multiplex PCR; TCRdb's copy keeps in-frame clones and lacks some. The table has roughly 50,000 clones, 85% to 90% seen once. The sequences come from CD4+ or CD8+ T cells sorted from blood, collected in a trial of the OX40 agonist ivuxolimab. The TCR comes from an adult with an advanced solid tumor such as melanoma, head and neck, liver or kidney cancer.

CDR3 protein: CASSLAGSLIGNTIYF. CDR3 sequence (DNA): TGCGCCAGCAGCTTGGCCGGGAGTCTAATTGGAAACACCATATATTTT. V usage is TRBV5-1 and J usage is TRBJ1-3; D remains unclear. This CDR3 spans 16 amino acids. Germline V gene sequence: CDR1 SGHRS, CDR2 YFSETQ. The V end was cut by 0 bases, the J end by 3 bases, with 13 bases between.